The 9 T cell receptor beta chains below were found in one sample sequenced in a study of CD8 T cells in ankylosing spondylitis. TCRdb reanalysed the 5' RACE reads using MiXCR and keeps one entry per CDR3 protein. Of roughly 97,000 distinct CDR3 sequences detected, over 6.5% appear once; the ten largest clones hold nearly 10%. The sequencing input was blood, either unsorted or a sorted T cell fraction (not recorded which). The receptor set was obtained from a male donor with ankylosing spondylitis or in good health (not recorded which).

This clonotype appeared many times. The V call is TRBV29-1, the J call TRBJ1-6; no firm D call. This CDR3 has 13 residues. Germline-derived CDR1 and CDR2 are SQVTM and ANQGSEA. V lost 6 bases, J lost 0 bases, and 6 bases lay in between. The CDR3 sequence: CSVGSSYNSPLHF. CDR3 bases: TGCAGCGTAGGCAGCTCCTATAATTCACCCCTCCACTTT. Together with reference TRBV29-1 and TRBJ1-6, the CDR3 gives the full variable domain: SAVISQKPSRDICQRGTSLTIQCQVDSQVTMMFWYRQQPGQSLTLIATANQGSEATYESGFVIDKFPISRPNLTFSTLTVSNMSPEDSSIYLCSVGSSYNSPLHFGNGTRLTVT.

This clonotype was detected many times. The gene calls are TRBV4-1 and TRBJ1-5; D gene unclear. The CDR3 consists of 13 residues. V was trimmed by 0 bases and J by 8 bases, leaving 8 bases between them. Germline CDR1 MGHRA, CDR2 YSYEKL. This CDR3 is CASSQDSLEPQHF. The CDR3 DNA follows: TGCGCCAGCAGCCAAGACTCCCTGGAGCCCCAGCATTTT.

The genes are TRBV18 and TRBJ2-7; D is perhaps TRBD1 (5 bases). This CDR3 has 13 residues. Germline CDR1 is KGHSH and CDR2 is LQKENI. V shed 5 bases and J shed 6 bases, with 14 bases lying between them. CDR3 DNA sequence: TGTGCCAGCTCATCAGAGACAGTGGCCGAGCAGTACTTC. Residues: CASSSETVAEQYF.

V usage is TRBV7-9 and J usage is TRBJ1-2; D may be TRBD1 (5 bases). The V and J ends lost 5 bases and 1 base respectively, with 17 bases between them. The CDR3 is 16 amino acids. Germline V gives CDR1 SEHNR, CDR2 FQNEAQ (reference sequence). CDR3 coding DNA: TGTGCCAGCAGCCTCGCTGGAGGGGATCGTAACTATGGCTACACCTTC. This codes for CASSLAGGDRNYGYTF.

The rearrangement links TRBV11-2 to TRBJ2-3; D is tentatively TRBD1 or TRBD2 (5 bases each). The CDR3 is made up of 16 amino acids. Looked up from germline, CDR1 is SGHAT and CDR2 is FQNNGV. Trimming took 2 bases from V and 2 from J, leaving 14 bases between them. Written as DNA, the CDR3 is TGTGCCAGCAGCTTACGGGGCATATGGCCCACAGATACGCAGTATTTT. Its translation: CASSLRGIWPTDTQYF.

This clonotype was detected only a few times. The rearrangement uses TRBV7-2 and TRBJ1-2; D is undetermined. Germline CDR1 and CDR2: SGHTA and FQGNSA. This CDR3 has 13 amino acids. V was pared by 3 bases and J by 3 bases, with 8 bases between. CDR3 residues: CASSFNSYYGYTF. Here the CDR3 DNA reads TGTGCCAGCAGCTTCAACAGTTACTATGGCTACACCTTC. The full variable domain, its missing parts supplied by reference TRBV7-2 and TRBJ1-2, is GAGVSQSPSNKVTEKGKDVELRCDPISGHTALYWYRQSLGQGLEFLIYFQGNSAPDKSGLPSDRFSAERTGGSVSTLTIQRTQQEDSAVYLCASSFNSYYGYTFGSGTRLTVV.

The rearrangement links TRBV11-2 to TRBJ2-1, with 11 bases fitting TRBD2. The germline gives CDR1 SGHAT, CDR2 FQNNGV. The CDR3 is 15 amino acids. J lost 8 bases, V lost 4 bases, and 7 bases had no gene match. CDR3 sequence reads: CASSSLAGGPHEQFF. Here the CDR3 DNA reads TGTGCCAGCAGCTCCTTAGCGGGAGGGCCCCATGAGCAGTTCTTC.

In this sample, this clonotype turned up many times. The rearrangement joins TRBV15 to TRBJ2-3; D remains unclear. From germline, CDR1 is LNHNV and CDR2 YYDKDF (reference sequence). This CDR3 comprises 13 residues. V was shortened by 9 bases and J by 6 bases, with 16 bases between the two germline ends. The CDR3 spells CATERRMGDTQYF. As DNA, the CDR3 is TGTGCCACAGAACGGCGGATGGGGGATACGCAGTATTTT.

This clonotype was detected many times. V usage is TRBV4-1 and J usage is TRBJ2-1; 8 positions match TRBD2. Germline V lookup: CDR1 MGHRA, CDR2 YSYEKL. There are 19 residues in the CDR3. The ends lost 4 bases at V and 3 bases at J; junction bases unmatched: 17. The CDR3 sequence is CASSRLGFGGGGNYNEQFF. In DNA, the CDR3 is TGCGCCAGCAGCCGACTGGGGTTCGGTGGCGGGGGGAACTACAATGAGCAGTTCTTC.